This T cell receptor beta chain was captured in a study of read filtering for tumor transcriptome and immune sequencing. The overall study: Mean patient age was approximately 66 years, range about 45 to 85; 17 male, around 15 female. RNA-seq yielded only about 75 to 1,400 TCR reads, IR-seq about 4 to 10.27 million.

The CDR3 length is 17 residues. The junction had 10 bases not matched to a gene; V was cut back by 1 base and J by 4 bases. Germline CDR1 is SNHLY and CDR2 is FYNNEI. This clonotype occurred many times. The library was built from about 400 ng RNA with molecular barcoded adaptors for alpha/delta and beta/gamma chains. TCRdb re-analysed the reads in MiXCR, keeping a single row per CDR3 protein. The sample consists of roughly 41,000 distinct CDR3 sequences, about an eighth of them appearing once. V usage is TRBV2 and J usage is TRBJ1-1; TRBD1 matches at 9 bases. The TCR comes from a donor over 35 with multiple myeloma. Specimen: a population of CD138-negative cells sorted from bone marrow. Here the CDR3 reads CASSEEKYRGRGTEAFF. The CDR3 bases are TGTGCCAGCAGTGAAGAGAAGTACAGGGGGCGCGGCACTGAAGCTTTCTTT.